This T cell receptor (beta chain) was recovered during a study of blood T cells in healthy people across ages. The second PCR ran roughly 6 to 11 cycles with a sample-barcoded 5' primer and J-beta primers. From the 5' RACE reads, TCRdb called clonotypes with MiXCR, one entry per CDR3 protein. Of hundreds of thousands of distinct CDR3 sequences in the sample, around 25% were seen once. Each sample gave at least 7 million isolated PBMCs. The sample holds a few counts of this clonotype. Its antigen is still unknown. Germline CDR1 and CDR2: MNHEY and SVGAGI. V lost 0 bases and J lost 5, with 14 bases in between. This CDR3 region has 15 residues. Study findings and constraints: A greater number of naive CD4+ cells and higher diversity distinguished long-lived donors from aged donors.

The same specimen was also included in a second study, on T cells of mothers and their children. That report notes: A few healthy Caucasian mothers and their six children donated. No persistent microchimeric T cell clones were detected at roughly 94 clones per million clonotypes sensitivity.

The sample comprised blood. The origin of this receptor is a boy between 10 and 17 years old in good health. V usage is TRBV6-5 and J usage is TRBJ2-7; D tentatively fits TRBD1 or TRBD2 (6 bases each). The CDR3 loop reads CASSYSVGGWDEQYF. The CDR3, as DNA: TGTGCCAGCAGTTACTCTGTGGGGGGCTGGGACGAGCAGTACTTC.